This is a list of T cell receptor beta chains from one sample in a study of cytomegalovirus exposure and HLA in healthy donors. Sequenced by immunoSEQ multiplex PCR; TCRdb stores in-frame clones only, minus some. Here the sample spans approximately 150,000 clones, around 78% being singletons. The sample was PBMCs. The receptors shown here come from a woman between 18 and 29 years old in good health and CMV-seropositive. Each CDR3 is given with its conserved first and last residue. A D gene is named only where the DNA matches it firmly. Where a row states a size, it is once, few, many or the class of an expanded clone; other rows omit it.

>TRBJ2-2|TRBV21-1|.|.
TGTGCCAGCAGCATCCGTCGAGGCCGGGCGAGGGCCGGGGAGCTGTTTTTT
CASSIRRGRARAGELFF
>TRBJ1-4|TRBV6-1|TRBD1|.
TGTGCCAGCAGAGACAGGGGGCCAACTAATGAAAAACTGTTTTTT
CASRDRGPTNEKLFF
>TRBJ1-1|TRBV28|.|.
TGTGCCGGACAAGGGGGTGGGGACACTGAAGCTTTCTTT
CAGQGGGDTEAFF
>TRBJ1-6|TRBV2|TRBD1|.
TGTGCCAGCAGTGCCGTAAGACAGGGGAATGGTTCACCCCTCCACTTT
CASSAVRQGNGSPLHF
>TRBJ2-3|TRBV6-4|TRBD2|few
TGTGCCAGCAGCCCTTCTAGCGGGGGTTCGGGCACAGATACGCAGTATTTT
CASSPSSGGSGTDTQYF
>TRBJ2-3|TRBV5-1|TRBD2|.
TGCGCCAGCAGCTTGGCCGCAACCACGGGAGGAGATACGCAGTATTTT
CASSLAATTGGDTQYF
>TRBJ1-2|TRBV10-1|.|.
TGCGCCAGCAGTGACAGGGGAAACTATGGCTACACCTTC
CASSDRGNYGYTF
>TRBJ2-7|TRBV7-6|TRBD1|.
TGTGCCAGCAGTCGATCCGGGACAGGAGGACGGGAGCAGTACTTC
CASSRSGTGGREQYF
>TRBJ2-5|TRBV6-1|.|.
TGTGCCAGCAGTGAAGCGCTAGGGGGACGCCAAGAGACCCAGTACTTC
CASSEALGGRQETQYF
>TRBJ2-2|TRBV10-1|TRBD1|once
TGCGCCAGCAGTGCCCTGGACAGGGGTGGCGGGGAGCTGTTTTTT
CASSALDRGGGELFF
>TRBJ1-2|TRBV6-5|.|.
TGTGCCAGCAGGATCCAGGGGTATGGCTACACCTTC
CASRIQGYGYTF
>TRBJ1-5|TRBV2|.|.
TGTGCCAGCAGTGAAGCTAGCGGACAAGGGCATCAGCCCCAGCATTTT
CASSEASGQGHQPQHF
>TRBJ2-1|TRBV7-8|.|once
TGTGCCAGCAGCTTGAGGGACGGGGGCTACAATGAGCAGTTCTTC
CASSLRDGGYNEQFF
>TRBJ1-6|TRBV5-6|TRBD1|.
TGTGCCAGCAGCTTGGGGACAGGGTATAATTCACCCCTCCACTTT
CASSLGTGYNSPLHF
>TRBJ2-4|TRBV19|.|.
TGTGCCAGTACCCCCCCGGGGACTTTGTACAAAAACATTCAGTACTTC
CASTPPGTLYKNIQYF
>TRBJ1-1|TRBV30|.|.
TGTGCCTGGAGGTTCTATCATAACACTGAAGCTTTCTTT
CAWRFYHNTEAFF
>TRBJ2-5|TRBV14|.|.
TGTGCCAGCAGCCCATGGACTGTACAAGAGACCCAGTACTTC
CASSPWTVQETQYF
>TRBJ1-6|TRBV7-8|TRBD1|.
TGTGCCAGCAGCTTAGGGGACAGGGAGAATTCACCCCTCCACTTT
CASSLGDRENSPLHF
>TRBJ2-1|TRBV7-9|TRBD1|.
TGTGCCAGCAGCCCCGGGACAGGACTTTACTACAATGAGCAGTTCTTC
CASSPGTGLYYNEQFF
>TRBJ2-7|TRBV20-1|.|.
TGCAGTGCCCCGACACTCTACGAGCAGTACTTC
CSAPTLYEQYF
>TRBJ1-1|TRBV4-1|.|.
TGCGCCAGCAGCCACCTTTCCGGGACAAGTAACATGAACACTGAAGCTTTCTTT
CASSHLSGTSNMNTEAFF
>TRBJ2-2|TRBV18|.|.
TGTGCCAGCTCACCACTAGAGAACACCGGGGAGCTGTTTTTT
CASSPLENTGELFF
>TRBJ2-7|TRBV27|TRBD2|.
TGTGCCAGCAGTTCCCTAGCGGACTACGAGCAGTACTTC
CASSSLADYEQYF